The following is a T cell receptor (beta chain) sequence with its context. These data come from a study of T cell responses to AZD1222 COVID-19 vaccine. Trimming stripped 6 bases from V and 0 bases from J, with 7 bases between. The CDR3 sequence is 13 residues long. Germline loops: CDR1 MRHNA, CDR2 SNTAGT. Only in-frame clones appear in the TCRdb table, and some are missing; sequencing was by immunoSEQ multiplex PCR. The sample yields tens of thousands of clones, roughly nine tenths seen once. This clonotype originated in an adult in good health. The chain uses TRBV6-4 and TRBJ2-3; D gene uncertain. The sequencing used peripheral blood, collected on day 0 of AZD1222 vaccination. The CDR3 is CASSVGSTDTQYF. CDR3 DNA sequence: TGTGCCAGCAGCGTCGGGAGCACAGATACGCAGTATTTT.